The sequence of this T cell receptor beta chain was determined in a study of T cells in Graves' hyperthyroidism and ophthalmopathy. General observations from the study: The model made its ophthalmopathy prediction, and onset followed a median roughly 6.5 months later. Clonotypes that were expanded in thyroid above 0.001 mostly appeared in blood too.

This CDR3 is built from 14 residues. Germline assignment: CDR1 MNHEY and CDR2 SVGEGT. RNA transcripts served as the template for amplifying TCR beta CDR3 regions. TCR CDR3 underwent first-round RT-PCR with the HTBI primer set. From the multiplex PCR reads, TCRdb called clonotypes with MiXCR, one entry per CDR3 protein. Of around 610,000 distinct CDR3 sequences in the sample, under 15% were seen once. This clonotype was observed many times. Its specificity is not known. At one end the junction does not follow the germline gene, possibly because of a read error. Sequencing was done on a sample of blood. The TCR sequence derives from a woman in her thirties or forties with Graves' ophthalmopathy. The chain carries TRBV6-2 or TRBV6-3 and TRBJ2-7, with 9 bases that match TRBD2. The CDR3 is CASSPEGSGSGLLF. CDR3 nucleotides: TGTGCCAGCAGCCCCGAAGGTAGCGGGAGCGGTCTGCTCTTC.